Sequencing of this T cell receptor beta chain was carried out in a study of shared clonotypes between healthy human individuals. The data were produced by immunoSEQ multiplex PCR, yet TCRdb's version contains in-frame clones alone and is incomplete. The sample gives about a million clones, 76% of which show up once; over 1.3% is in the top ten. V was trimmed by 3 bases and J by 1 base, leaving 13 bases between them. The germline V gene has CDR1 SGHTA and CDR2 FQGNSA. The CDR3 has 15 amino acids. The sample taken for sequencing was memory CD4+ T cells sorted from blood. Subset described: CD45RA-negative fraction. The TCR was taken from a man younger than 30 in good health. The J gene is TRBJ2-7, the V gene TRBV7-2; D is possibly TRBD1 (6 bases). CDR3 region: CASSFYRARSYEQYF. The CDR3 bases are TGTGCCAGCAGCTTTTACAGGGCCCGGTCCTACGAGCAGTACTTC.